This T cell receptor beta chain came from a study of PD-L1 blockade in urothelial cancer. Study summary: About 90% of the 29 patients were males with bladder-origin urothelial cancer.

The CDR3 runs to 14 residues. Trimming stripped 7 bases from V and 0 bases from J, with 11 bases between. CDR1 is SGHKS and CDR2 is YYEKEE in the germline V gene (reference sequence). Repertoires were generated with immunoSEQ multiplex PCR, while TCRdb's copy carries only in-frame clones and drops some. Here the sample spans approximately 51,000 clones, about 90% being singletons. Specimen: PBMCs, collected around atezolizumab (anti-PD-L1) treatment. The receptor was derived from a man in his 60s with urothelial cancer. The V gene is TRBV5-5, the J gene TRBJ2-4, with a weak D call TRBD1 (5 bases). The DNA of the CDR3 is TGTGCCAGCCGCCTGGGGCTAGCCAAAAACATTCAGTACTTC. This sequence encodes CASRLGLAKNIQYF. Using reference TRBV5-5 and TRBJ2-4 for the parts outside the CDR3, the full variable domain is DAGVTQSPTHLIKTRGQQVTLRCSPISGHKSVSWYQQVLGQGPQFIFQYYEKEERGRGNFPDRFSARQFPNYSSELNVNALLLGDSALYLCASRLGLAKNIQYFGAGTRLSVL.